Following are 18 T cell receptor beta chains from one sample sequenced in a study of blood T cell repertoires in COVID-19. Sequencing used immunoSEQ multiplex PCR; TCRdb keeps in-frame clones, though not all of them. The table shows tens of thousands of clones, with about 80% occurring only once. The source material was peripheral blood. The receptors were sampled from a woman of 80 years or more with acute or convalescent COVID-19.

The CDR3: CASSLQGAQNEQYF. CDR3 in DNA: TGTGCCAGCAGTTTACAGGGGGCACAGAACGAGCAGTACTTC. The V gene is TRBV6-5, the J gene TRBJ2-7; TRBD1 matches 9 bases. The CDR3 consists of 14 residues. The junction had 6 bases not matched to a gene; V was cut back by 4 bases and J by 5 bases. Per germline, CDR1 MNHEY and CDR2 SVGAGI.

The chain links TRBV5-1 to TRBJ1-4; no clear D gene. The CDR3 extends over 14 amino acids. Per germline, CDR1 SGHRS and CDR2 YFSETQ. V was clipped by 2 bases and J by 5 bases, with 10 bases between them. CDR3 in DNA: TGCGCCAGCAGCTTCGGCGGGGTAAATGAAAAACTGTTTTTT. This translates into CASSFGGVNEKLFF.

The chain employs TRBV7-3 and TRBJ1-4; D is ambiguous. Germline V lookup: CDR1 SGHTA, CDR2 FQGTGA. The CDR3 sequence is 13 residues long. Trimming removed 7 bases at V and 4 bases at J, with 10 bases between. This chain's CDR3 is CASIHPGNEKLFF. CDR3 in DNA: TGTGCCAGCATCCATCCAGGTAATGAAAAACTGTTTTTT.

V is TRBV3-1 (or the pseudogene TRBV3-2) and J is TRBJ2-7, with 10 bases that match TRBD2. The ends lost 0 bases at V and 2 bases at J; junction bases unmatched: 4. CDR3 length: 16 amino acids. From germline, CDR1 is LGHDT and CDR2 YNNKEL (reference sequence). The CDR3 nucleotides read TGTGCCAGCAGCCAAGATAGCGGGGGGTTTCCCTACGAGCAGTACTTC. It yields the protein CASSQDSGGFPYEQYF.

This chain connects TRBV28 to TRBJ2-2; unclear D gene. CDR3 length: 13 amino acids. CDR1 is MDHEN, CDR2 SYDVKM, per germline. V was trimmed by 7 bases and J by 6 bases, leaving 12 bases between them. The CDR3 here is CASNGGAPGELFF. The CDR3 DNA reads TGTGCCAGCAATGGTGGAGCTCCCGGGGAGCTGTTTTTT. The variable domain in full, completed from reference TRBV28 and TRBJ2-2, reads DVKVTQSSRYLVKRTGEKVFLECVQDMDHENMFWYRQDPGLGLRLIYFSYDVKMKEKGDIPEGYSVSREKKERFSLILESASTNQTSMYLCASNGGAPGELFFGEGSRLTVL.

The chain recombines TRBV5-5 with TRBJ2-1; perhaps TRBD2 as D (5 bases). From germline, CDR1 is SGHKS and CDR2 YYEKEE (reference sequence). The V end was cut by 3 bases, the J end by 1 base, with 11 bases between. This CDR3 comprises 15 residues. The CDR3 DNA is TGTGCCAGCAGCTCGCGGGTCGCTTCCTACAATGAGCAGTTCTTC. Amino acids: CASSSRVASYNEQFF.

CDR3 DNA sequence: TGTGCCAGCAGCTTAATCAGACCTGGGCGCACTGAAGCTTTCTTT. Translated: CASSLIRPGRTEAFF. V usage is TRBV7-9 and J usage is TRBJ1-1; D gene uncertain. CDR3 length equals 15 residues. The germline CDR1 and CDR2 sequences are SEHNR and FQNEAQ (reference sequence). Trimming removed 2 bases at V and 4 bases at J, with 14 bases between.

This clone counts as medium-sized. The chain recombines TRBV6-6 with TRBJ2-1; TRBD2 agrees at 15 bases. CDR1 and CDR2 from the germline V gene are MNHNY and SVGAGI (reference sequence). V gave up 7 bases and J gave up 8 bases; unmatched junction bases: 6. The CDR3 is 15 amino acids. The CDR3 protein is CASNGLAGGLYEQFF. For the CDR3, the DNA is TGTGCCAGCAACGGACTAGCGGGGGGGCTCTATGAGCAGTTCTTC.

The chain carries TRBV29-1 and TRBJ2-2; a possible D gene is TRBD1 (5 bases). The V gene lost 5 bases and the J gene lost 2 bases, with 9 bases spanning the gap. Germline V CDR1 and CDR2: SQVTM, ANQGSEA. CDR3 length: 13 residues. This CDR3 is CSVRTQNTGELFF. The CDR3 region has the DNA TGCAGCGTTCGGACACAAAACACCGGGGAGCTGTTTTTT.

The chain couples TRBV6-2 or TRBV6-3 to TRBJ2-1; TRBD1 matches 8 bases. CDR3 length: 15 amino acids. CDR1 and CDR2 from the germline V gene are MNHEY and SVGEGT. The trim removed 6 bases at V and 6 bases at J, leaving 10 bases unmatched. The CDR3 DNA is TGTGCCAGCAGACCTCCCGGGACAGGTAGCAATGAGCAGTTCTTC. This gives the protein CASRPPGTGSNEQFF.

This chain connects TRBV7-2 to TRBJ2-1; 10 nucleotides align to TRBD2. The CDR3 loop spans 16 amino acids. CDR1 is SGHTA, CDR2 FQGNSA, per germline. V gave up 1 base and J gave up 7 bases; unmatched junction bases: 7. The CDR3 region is CASSLGGAGGRNEQFF. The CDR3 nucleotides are TGTGCCAGCAGCTTAGGTGGAGCGGGGGGGCGGAATGAGCAGTTCTTC.

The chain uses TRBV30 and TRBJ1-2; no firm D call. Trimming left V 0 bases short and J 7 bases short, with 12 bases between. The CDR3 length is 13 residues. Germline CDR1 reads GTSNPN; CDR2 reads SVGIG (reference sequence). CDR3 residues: CAWSVVIEGGYTF. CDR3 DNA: TGTGCCTGGAGTGTAGTTATTGAGGGTGGCTACACCTTC.

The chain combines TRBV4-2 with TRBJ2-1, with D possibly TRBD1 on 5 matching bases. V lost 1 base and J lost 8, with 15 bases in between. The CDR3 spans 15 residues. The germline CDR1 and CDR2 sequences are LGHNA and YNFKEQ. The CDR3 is CASSQVGANTDEQFF. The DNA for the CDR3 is TGTGCCAGCAGCCAAGTTGGGGCGAATACGGATGAGCAGTTCTTC.

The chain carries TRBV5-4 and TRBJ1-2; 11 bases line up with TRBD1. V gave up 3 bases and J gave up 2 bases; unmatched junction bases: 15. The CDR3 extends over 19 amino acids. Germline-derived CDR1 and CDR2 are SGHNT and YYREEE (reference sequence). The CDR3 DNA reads TGTGCCAGCAGCTCCGACAGGGACAGGGGGACTCCTCTCAACTATGGCTACACCTTC. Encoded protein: CASSSDRDRGTPLNYGYTF.

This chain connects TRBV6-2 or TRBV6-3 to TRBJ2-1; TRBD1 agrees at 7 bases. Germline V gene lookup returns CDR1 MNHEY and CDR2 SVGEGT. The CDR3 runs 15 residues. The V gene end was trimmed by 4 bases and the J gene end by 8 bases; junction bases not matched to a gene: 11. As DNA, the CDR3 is TGTGCCAGCAGTTCCCCCCCTTCCACAGGGGATGAGCAGTTCTTC. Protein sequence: CASSSPPSTGDEQFF.

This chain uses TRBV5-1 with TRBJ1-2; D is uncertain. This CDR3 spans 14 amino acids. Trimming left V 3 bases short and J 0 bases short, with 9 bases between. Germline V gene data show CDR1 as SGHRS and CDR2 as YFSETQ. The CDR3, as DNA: TGCGCCAGCAGCTACAGTGCTACTAACTATGGCTACACCTTC. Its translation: CASSYSATNYGYTF.

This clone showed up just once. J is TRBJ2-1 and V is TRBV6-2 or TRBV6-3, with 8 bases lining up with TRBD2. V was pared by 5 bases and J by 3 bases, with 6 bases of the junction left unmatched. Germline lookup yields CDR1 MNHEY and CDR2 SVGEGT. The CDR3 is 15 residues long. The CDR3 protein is CASSRSGGFYNEQFF. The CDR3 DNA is TGTGCCAGCAGTCGATCGGGGGGGTTCTACAATGAGCAGTTCTTC.

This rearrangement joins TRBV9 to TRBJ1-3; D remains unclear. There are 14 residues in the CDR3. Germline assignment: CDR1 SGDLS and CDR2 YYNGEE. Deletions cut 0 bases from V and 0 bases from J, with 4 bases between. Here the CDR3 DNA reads TGTGCCAGCAGCGTAGGAGTCTCTGGAAACACCATATATTTT. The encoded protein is CASSVGVSGNTIYF.